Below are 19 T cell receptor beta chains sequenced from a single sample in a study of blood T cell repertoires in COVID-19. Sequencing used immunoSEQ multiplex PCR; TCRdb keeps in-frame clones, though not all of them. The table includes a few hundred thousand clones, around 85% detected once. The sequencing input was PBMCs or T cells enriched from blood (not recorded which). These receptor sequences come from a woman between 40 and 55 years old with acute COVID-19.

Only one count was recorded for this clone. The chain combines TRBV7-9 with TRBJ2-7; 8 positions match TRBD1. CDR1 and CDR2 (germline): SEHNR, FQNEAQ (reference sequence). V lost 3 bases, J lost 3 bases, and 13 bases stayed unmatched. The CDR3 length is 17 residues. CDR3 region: CASSFHSGTGDLYEQYF. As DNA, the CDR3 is TGTGCCAGCAGCTTCCACTCGGGGACAGGAGATCTCTACGAGCAGTACTTC. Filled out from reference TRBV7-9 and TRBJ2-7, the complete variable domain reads DTGVSQNPRHKITKRGQNVTFRCDPISEHNRLYWYRQTLGQGPEFLTYFQNEAQLEKSRLLSDRFSAERPKGSFSTLEIQRTEQGDSAMYLCASSFHSGTGDLYEQYFGPGTRLTVT.

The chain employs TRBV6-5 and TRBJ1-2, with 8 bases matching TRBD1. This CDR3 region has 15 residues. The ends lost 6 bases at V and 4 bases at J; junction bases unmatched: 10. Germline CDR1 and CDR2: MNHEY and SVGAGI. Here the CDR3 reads CASRNDRGFLYGYTF. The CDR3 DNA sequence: TGTGCCAGCAGGAATGACAGGGGCTTCCTCTATGGCTACACCTTC.

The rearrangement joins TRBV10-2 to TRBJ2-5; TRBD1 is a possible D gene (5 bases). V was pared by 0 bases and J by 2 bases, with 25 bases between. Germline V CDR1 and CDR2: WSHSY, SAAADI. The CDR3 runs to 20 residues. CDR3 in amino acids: CASSESSQLGRPSYQETQYF. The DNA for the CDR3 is TGCGCCAGCAGTGAGTCTTCCCAGCTGGGGCGCCCCTCATATCAAGAGACCCAGTACTTC.

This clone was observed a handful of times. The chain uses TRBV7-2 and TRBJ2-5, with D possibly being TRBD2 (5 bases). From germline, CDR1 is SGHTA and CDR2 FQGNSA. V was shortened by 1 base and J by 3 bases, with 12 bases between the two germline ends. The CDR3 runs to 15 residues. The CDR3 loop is CASSLDYTSKETQYF. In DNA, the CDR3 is TGTGCCAGCAGCTTAGACTACACTAGTAAAGAGACCCAGTACTTC.

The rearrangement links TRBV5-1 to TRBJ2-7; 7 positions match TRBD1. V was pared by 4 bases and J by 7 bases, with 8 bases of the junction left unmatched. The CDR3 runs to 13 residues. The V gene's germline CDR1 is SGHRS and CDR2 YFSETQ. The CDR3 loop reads CASSPDRVGEQYF. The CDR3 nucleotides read TGCGCCAGCAGCCCTGACAGGGTGGGAGAGCAGTACTTC.

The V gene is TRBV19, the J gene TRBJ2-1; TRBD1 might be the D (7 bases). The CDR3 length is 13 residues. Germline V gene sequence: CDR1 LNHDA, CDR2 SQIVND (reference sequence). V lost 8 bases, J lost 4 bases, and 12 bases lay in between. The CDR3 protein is CASGGDRYNEQFF. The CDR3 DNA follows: TGTGCCAGTGGAGGGGACAGATACAATGAGCAGTTCTTC. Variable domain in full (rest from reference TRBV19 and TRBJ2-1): DGGITQSPKYLFRKEGQNVTLSCEQNLNHDAMYWYRQDPGQGLRLIYYSQIVNDFQKGDIAEGYSVSREKKESFPLTVTSAQKNPTAFYLCASGGDRYNEQFFGPGTRLTVL.

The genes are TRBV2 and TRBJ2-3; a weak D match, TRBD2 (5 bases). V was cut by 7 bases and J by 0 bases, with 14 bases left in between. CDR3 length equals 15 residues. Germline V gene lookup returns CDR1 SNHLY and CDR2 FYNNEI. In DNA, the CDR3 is TGTGCCAGCACTTTGCGGGTGATGAGCACAGATACGCAGTATTTT. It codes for CASTLRVMSTDTQYF.

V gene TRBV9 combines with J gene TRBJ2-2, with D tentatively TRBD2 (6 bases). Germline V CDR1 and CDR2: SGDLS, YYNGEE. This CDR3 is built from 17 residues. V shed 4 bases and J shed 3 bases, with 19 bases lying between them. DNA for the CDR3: TGTGCCAGCAGCCTAACGCCCCGGGGGTCCGACACCGGGGAGCTGTTTTTT. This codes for CASSLTPRGSDTGELFF.

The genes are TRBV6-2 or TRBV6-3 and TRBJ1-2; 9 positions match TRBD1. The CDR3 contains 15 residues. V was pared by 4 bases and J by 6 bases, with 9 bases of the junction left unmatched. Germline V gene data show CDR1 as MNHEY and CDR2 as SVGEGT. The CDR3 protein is CASSLDPGTGNGYTF. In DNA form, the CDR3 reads TGTGCCAGCAGTTTGGACCCCGGGACAGGGAATGGCTACACCTTC.

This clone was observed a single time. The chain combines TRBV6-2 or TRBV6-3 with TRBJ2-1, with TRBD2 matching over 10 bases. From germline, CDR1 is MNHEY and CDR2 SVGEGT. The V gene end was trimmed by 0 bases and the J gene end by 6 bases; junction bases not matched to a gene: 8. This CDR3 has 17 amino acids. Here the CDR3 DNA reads TGTGCCAGCAGTTACTCGTTAGCGGGGGGACTCTTCAATGAGCAGTTCTTC. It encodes CASSYSLAGGLFNEQFF.

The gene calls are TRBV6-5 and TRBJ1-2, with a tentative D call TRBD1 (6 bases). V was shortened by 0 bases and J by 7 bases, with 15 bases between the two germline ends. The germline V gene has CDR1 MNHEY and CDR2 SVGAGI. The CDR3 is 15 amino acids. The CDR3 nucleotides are TGTGCCAGCAGTTACTCGAACAGGGCCCTTGGTGGCTACACCTTC. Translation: CASSYSNRALGGYTF.

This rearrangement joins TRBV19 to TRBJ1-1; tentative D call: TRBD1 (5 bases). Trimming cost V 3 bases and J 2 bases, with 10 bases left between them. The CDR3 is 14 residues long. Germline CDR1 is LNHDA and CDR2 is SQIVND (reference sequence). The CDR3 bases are TGTGCCAGTAGTATCACGGGGGTCAACACTGAAGCTTTCTTT. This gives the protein CASSITGVNTEAFF.

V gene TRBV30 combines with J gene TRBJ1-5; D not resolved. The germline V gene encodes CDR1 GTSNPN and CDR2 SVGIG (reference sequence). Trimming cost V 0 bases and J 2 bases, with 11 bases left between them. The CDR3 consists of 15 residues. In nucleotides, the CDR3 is TGTGCCTGGAGTGTAATGTCGGGAGGCAATCAGCCCCAGCATTTT. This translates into CAWSVMSGGNQPQHF.

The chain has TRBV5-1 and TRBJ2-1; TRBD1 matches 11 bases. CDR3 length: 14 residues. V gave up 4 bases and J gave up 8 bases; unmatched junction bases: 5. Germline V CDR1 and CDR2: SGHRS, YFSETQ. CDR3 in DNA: TGCGCCAGCAGCGTTGGACAGGGGGCCGATGAGCAGTTCTTC. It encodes CASSVGQGADEQFF.

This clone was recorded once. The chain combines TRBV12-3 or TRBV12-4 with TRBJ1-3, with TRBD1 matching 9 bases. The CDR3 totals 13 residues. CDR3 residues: CATNRGPGNTIYF. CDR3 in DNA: TGTGCTACTAACAGGGGGCCGGGAAACACCATATATTTT.

CDR3 loop: CASSRHGPNNEQFF. The CDR3 coding sequence is TGTGCCAGCAGCCGGCATGGGCCAAACAATGAGCAGTTCTTC. The chain has TRBV7-9 and TRBJ2-1; the D is unclear. V lost 5 bases, J lost 5 bases, and 13 bases lay in between. CDR3 length: 14 amino acids. Germline V CDR1 and CDR2: SEHNR, FQNEAQ (reference sequence).

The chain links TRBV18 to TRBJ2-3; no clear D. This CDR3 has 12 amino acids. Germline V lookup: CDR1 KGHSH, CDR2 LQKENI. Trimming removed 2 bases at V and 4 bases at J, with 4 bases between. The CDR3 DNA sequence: TGTGCCAGCTCACCAGAGGCAGATACGCAGTATTTT. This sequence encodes CASSPEADTQYF.

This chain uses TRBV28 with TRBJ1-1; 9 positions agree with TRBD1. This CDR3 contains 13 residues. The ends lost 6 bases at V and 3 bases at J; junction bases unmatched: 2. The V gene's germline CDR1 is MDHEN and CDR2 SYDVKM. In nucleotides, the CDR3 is TGTGCCAGCAGACGGACAGGGGACACTGAAGCTTTCTTT. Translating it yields CASRRTGDTEAFF. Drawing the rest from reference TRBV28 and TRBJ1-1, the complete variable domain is DVKVTQSSRYLVKRTGEKVFLECVQDMDHENMFWYRQDPGLGLRLIYFSYDVKMKEKGDIPEGYSVSREKKERFSLILESASTNQTSMYLCASRRTGDTEAFFGQGTRLTVV.

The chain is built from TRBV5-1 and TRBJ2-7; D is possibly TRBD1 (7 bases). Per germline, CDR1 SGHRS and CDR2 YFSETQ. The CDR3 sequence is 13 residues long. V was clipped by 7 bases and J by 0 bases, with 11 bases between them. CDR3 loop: CASGQDYSYEQYF. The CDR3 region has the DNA TGCGCCAGCGGACAGGACTACTCCTACGAGCAGTACTTC.